This is a list of T cell receptor beta chains from one sample in a study of early T cells in non-severe SARS-CoV-2 infection. TCRdb re-called the 5' RACE reads with MiXCR, one entry per CDR3 protein. This sample carries tens of thousands of distinct CDR3 sequences, over 7% of them seen once, and the ten largest clones take around 21%. The sample was whole blood. Receptors originate from an adult who was a healthcare worker with PCR-confirmed SARS-CoV-2 infection or an uninfected control (not recorded which). Both conserved end residues are part of each CDR3. The order of the fields is J gene, D gene, CDR3 length, V gene, clone size, CDR3 DNA, CDR3 protein. The D gene is left open where the match is weak. Where a row states a size, it is once, few, many or the class of an expanded clone; other rows omit it.

j_gene: TRBJ1-4
d_gene: NA
len: 14
v_gene: TRBV12-3/TRBV12-4
abundance: few
CDR3nt: TGTGCCAGCAGTTTCCGGGGGGCTAATGAAAAACTGTTTTTT
CDR3aa: CASSFRGANEKLFF

j_gene: TRBJ2-5
d_gene: NA
len: 15
v_gene: TRBV9
abundance: NA
CDR3nt: TGTGCCAGCAGCGTAGGGACGGGGATCCAAGAGACCCAGTACTTC
CDR3aa: CASSVGTGIQETQYF

j_gene: TRBJ2-7
d_gene: TRBD2
len: 16
v_gene: TRBV4-2
abundance: once
CDR3nt: TGTGCCAGCAGCCAACTTTTGGGGACTAGCGCCTACGAGCAGTACTTC
CDR3aa: CASSQLLGTSAYEQYF

j_gene: TRBJ1-3
d_gene: NA
len: 14
v_gene: TRBV3-1
abundance: few
CDR3nt: TGTGCCAGCAGCCAAGGACATTTTGGAAACACCATATATTTT
CDR3aa: CASSQGHFGNTIYF

j_gene: TRBJ2-7
d_gene: NA
len: 15
v_gene: TRBV6-1
abundance: few
CDR3nt: TGTGCCAGCAGTGACCGGGCACTCGGCTCCTACGAGCAGTACTTC
CDR3aa: CASSDRALGSYEQYF

j_gene: TRBJ2-3
d_gene: TRBD1
len: 15
v_gene: TRBV6-1
abundance: many
CDR3nt: TGTGCCAGCAGTGGGACAGGGTCTTCGGCAGATACGCAGTATTTT
CDR3aa: CASSGTGSSADTQYF

j_gene: TRBJ1-1
d_gene: NA
len: 12
v_gene: TRBV29-1
abundance: few
CDR3nt: TGCAGCGGACAACAGGGCGACACTGAAGCTTTCTTT
CDR3aa: CSGQQGDTEAFF

j_gene: TRBJ1-3
d_gene: TRBD1
len: 14
v_gene: TRBV30
abundance: few
CDR3nt: TGTGCCTGGAGTCAGGGGGCCTTCGGAAACACCATATATTTT
CDR3aa: CAWSQGAFGNTIYF

j_gene: TRBJ2-5
d_gene: TRBD1
len: 14
v_gene: TRBV7-9
abundance: NA
CDR3nt: TGTGCCAGCAGCAACCCGACAGGGGGAGAGACCCAGTACTTC
CDR3aa: CASSNPTGGETQYF

j_gene: TRBJ2-7
d_gene: TRBD2
len: 16
v_gene: TRBV6-5
abundance: few
CDR3nt: TGTGCCAGCAGTTTGGCACTAGCGGAGAACTCCTACGAGCAGTACTTC
CDR3aa: CASSLALAENSYEQYF

j_gene: TRBJ2-7
d_gene: TRBD1
len: 14
v_gene: TRBV3-1
abundance: many
CDR3nt: TGTGCCAGCAGCCAAGACACAGGGGGCTACGAGCAGTACTTC
CDR3aa: CASSQDTGGYEQYF

j_gene: TRBJ1-6
d_gene: NA
len: 16
v_gene: TRBV11-1
abundance: many
CDR3nt: TGTGCCAGCAGCTATACAGGGAGCTCCTATAATTCACCCCTCCACTTT
CDR3aa: CASSYTGSSYNSPLHF

j_gene: TRBJ1-3
d_gene: NA
len: 19
v_gene: TRBV7-9
abundance: few
CDR3nt: TGTGCCAGCAGCTTATTTGGAGGGGGACAACGAACCTCTGGAAACACCATATATTTT
CDR3aa: CASSLFGGGQRTSGNTIYF

j_gene: TRBJ2-4
d_gene: TRBD2
len: 17
v_gene: TRBV7-8
abundance: NA
CDR3nt: TGTGCCAGCAGCTTAGTCGCGGGGGGGCTAGCCAAAAACATTCAGTACTTC
CDR3aa: CASSLVAGGLAKNIQYF

j_gene: TRBJ2-3
d_gene: NA
len: 12
v_gene: TRBV18
abundance: few
CDR3nt: TGTGCCAGCTCACCTGGTGGAAATACGCAGTATTTT
CDR3aa: CASSPGGNTQYF

j_gene: TRBJ2-5
d_gene: NA
len: 14
v_gene: TRBV10-2
abundance: NA
CDR3nt: TGCGCCAGCAGTGAGTCCACTATCCAAGAGACCCAGTACTTC
CDR3aa: CASSESTIQETQYF

j_gene: TRBJ2-7
d_gene: TRBD1
len: 12
v_gene: TRBV12-3/TRBV12-4
abundance: few
CDR3nt: TGTGCCAGCACCCTGGGACAGGCCGAGCAGTACTTC
CDR3aa: CASTLGQAEQYF

j_gene: TRBJ1-2
d_gene: NA
len: 12
v_gene: TRBV7-2
abundance: many
CDR3nt: TGTGCCAGCAGCTTAAGGACGTATGGCTACACCTTC
CDR3aa: CASSLRTYGYTF

j_gene: TRBJ1-2
d_gene: NA
len: 14
v_gene: TRBV7-9
abundance: NA
CDR3nt: TGTGCCAGCAGCTCCAGAGGGGGAGGAGAGGGCTACACCTTC
CDR3aa: CASSSRGGGEGYTF

j_gene: TRBJ1-1
d_gene: NA
len: 13
v_gene: TRBV29-1
abundance: few
CDR3nt: TGCAGCGGTACACAGGTGTTGAACACTGAAGCTTTCTTT
CDR3aa: CSGTQVLNTEAFF

j_gene: TRBJ2-2
d_gene: NA
len: 14
v_gene: TRBV5-1
abundance: many
CDR3nt: TGCGCCAGCAAGTATGAGGGCCTCACCGAGGAGCTGTTTTTT
CDR3aa: CASKYEGLTEELFF

j_gene: TRBJ1-4
d_gene: NA
len: 14
v_gene: TRBV6-2/TRBV6-3
abundance: NA
CDR3nt: TGTGCCAGCAGTTCAACGGACGGTAATGAAAAACTGTTTTTT
CDR3aa: CASSSTDGNEKLFF

j_gene: TRBJ2-1
d_gene: NA
len: 17
v_gene: TRBV9
abundance: NA
CDR3nt: TGTGCCAGCAGCCCTCTCCCACGGGGGGCCCTCCACAATGAGCAGTTCTTC
CDR3aa: CASSPLPRGALHNEQFF